The sequence of this T cell receptor beta chain was determined in a study of T cell responses to AZD1222 COVID-19 vaccine (dated by TCRdb to 2020 to 2022). For the wider study: AZD1222 recipients given second doses at about 4 weeks or at about 12 weeks were pooled, since spike-specific TCR depth and breadth were not found to differ between the two schedules. Trial participants were enrolled into age subgroups of 18-55, 56-69 and 70-plus years, which contained roughly 140, 27 and 60 TCR-sequenced participants, respectively. TCR sequencing covered 230 or so trial participants: around 210 given two doses of AZD1222 and around 25 given two doses of MenACWY control vaccine. Findings and caveats that apply to the study as a whole: In the small 56-69-year group, the increase in depth fell short of significance, most likely because of low power. Only a handful of AZD1222 recipients were SARS-CoV-2 seropositive at baseline, limiting conclusions about previously exposed vaccinees. Reportedly, close to half of the unique spike-specific TCRs recognized epitopes lying outside the regions that are mutated in the B.1.351 and B.1.1.7 variants. CD4 TCRs associated with the vaccine covered the entire spike protein, and the dominant responses were in regions 160-218 and 743-854. Because no day 14 peak-response samples were available, repertoires were characterized only after the peak T cell response. After two AZD1222 doses, both the breadth and the depth of spike-specific TCRs were significantly higher than at day 0 and than in MenACWY recipients. Participants were mostly white British, with more females than males. The authors suggested clonal diversity may have been underestimated.

The sample's time point, from its label and the paper: baseline before first vaccination. Vaccinee samples were obtained from the UK trials COV001 and COV002, which included a single-blind randomized controlled phase 2/3 trial of AZD1222 (ChAdOx1 nCoV-19) in healthy adults. For TCRbeta chain sequencing, PBMC samples were collected from trial participants at day 0 and at day 28 after the second dose. The CDR3 regions of human TCRbeta chains were analyzed by immunosequencing. From the authors' description of their analysis: TCRs in the repertoires were matched against a reference library of SARS-CoV-2-specific TCRs that had been generated with the MIRA antigen-specificity platform. Breadth meant the fraction of unique TCRs that were SARS-CoV-2-associated, whereas depth meant the fraction of total T cells that were SARS-CoV-2-associated. Using the MIRA data, each spike-specific TCR was assigned both to the spike region to which the TCR was reactive and to a CD4 or CD8 class. Log10-transformed breadth and depth values were compared by one-way ANOVA with Sidak's multiple comparisons tests. Imported from immuneACCESS, the table was reduced by TCRdb to in-frame sequences with V and J called. These copies leave out some clones; in studies compared against another copy, an unresolved V gene accounts for under half, and the cause of the remainder is not known. The V and J calls and clone size come from that table; D and trimming were worked out from the DNA. Counted in this sample were 100,000 to 150,000 clones; about nine tenths of them appeared once. The ten largest clonotypes hold 11% to 15% of the sample.

Note on this clone: Its antigen remains unidentified. The sample holds no much larger clone one base away, and base qualities are not on file.

The receptor was isolated from an adult in good health. This specimen consisted of peripheral blood, obtained on day 0 of AZD1222 vaccination.

The sequenced DNA: TGTGCCAGCAGCACACAGGGCAACACTGAAGCTTTCTTT. This sequence encodes CASSTQGNTEAFF. The receptor chain draws on TRBV12-3 or TRBV12-4 and TRBJ1-1, and the D gene may be TRBD1, 6 bases matching. There are 13 amino acids in the CDR3, from cysteine to phenylalanine inclusive. Kept here is only the CDR3 DNA, which spans 39 bases and is read in frame from base 1. V sheds 6 bases and J sheds 2 bases, leaving 10 bases between their ends.